Here is one T cell receptor (beta chain) with its context. Here immunoSEQ multiplex PCR was the method, and the copy in TCRdb shows in-frame clones only, minus some. The sample has 350,000 to 400,000 clones; about nine tenths are singletons. This sample stems from a study of blood T cell repertoires in COVID-19. Whole-study context: Material from acute and convalescent COVID-19 was sourced from the United States, Italy and Spain. T cells, B-cell-depleted T cells, or PBMCs supplied cDNA or gDNA.

The CDR3 extends over 14 amino acids. CDR1 is GTSNPN and CDR2 is SVGIG in the germline V gene (reference sequence). V gave up 2 bases and J gave up 5 bases; unmatched junction bases: 8. The study drew participants aged about 18 to 95 years from 20 to 30 US areas. The TCR was taken from a middle-aged woman who had been exposed to COVID-19. Material for sequencing was PBMCs or T cells enriched from blood (not recorded which). The gene calls are TRBV30 and TRBJ2-7; 8 nucleotides match TRBD1. CDR3 amino acids: CAWSSGTGFDEQYF. CDR3 sequence (DNA): TGTGCCTGGAGTTCCGGGACAGGATTTGACGAGCAGTACTTC. The full variable domain, rest sourced from reference TRBV30 and TRBJ2-7, is SQTIHQWPATLVQPVGSPLSLECTVEGTSNPNLYWYRQAAGRGLQLLFYSVGIGQISSEVPQNLSASRPQDRQFILSSKKLLLSDSGFYLCAWSSGTGFDEQYFGPGTRLTVT.